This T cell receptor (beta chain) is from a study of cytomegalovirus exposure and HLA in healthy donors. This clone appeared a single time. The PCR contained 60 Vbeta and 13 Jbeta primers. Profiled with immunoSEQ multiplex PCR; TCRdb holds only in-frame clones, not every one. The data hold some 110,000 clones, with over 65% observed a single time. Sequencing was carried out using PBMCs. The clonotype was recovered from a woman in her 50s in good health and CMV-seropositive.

Written as DNA, the CDR3 is TGCGCCAGCAGTGAATTTAAGGCTGGGAGGAGCTCCTACAATGAGCAGTTCTTC. Translating it yields CASSEFKAGRSSYNEQFF. The chain uses TRBV10-2 and TRBJ2-1, with D perhaps TRBD2 (6 bases). Germline V gives CDR1 WSHSY, CDR2 SAAADI. Trimming stripped 3 bases from V and 0 bases from J, with 18 bases between. The CDR3 runs 18 residues.